A selection of T cell receptor beta chains follows, all from one sample in a study of T-cell memory formation after mild COVID-19. TCRdb itself ran the 5' RACE reads through MiXCR, one entry per CDR3 protein. The sample includes fewer than 700,000 distinct CDR3 sequences, under 20% of them seen just once. The sample consisted of PBMCs or a T cell subset sorted from them (not recorded which). The receptor source for this set is an adult woman who had mild COVID-19 (a few samples of this study predate the infection). Cell type and time point are not known. Both conserved end residues are part of each CDR3. A D gene is named only where the DNA matches it firmly. The listing skips clone size in some rows; elsewhere it reads once, few, many or a size class.

D: TRBD1; J: TRBJ1-2; size: -; V: TRBV7-3; CDR3: CASSSGQGPYYGYTF; DNA: TGTGCCAGCAGCTCTGGACAGGGACCATACTATGGCTACACCTTC
D: -; J: TRBJ2-5; size: few; V: TRBV7-9; CDR3: CASSLDGSQETQYF; DNA: TGTGCCAGCAGCTTAGACGGCAGTCAAGAGACCCAGTACTTC
D: -; J: TRBJ1-1; size: few; V: TRBV29-1; CDR3: CSVEDWGRIMNTEAFF; DNA: TGCAGCGTTGAAGATTGGGGACGGATCATGAACACTGAAGCTTTCTTT
D: -; J: TRBJ2-7; size: few; V: TRBV24-1; CDR3: CATGESSEQYF; DNA: TGTGCCACCGGGGAGTCTTCCGAGCAGTACTTC
D: TRBD2; J: TRBJ2-6; size: -; V: TRBV7-2; CDR3: CASSFAGGTSGRAYHSGANVLTF; DNA: TGTGCCAGCAGCTTTGCGGGAGGTACGAGCGGGAGGGCCTATCACTCTGGGGCCAACGTCCTGACTTTC
D: -; J: TRBJ1-1; size: few; V: TRBV7-3; CDR3: CASSRAGMATEAFF; DNA: TGTGCCAGCAGCCGGGCGGGAATGGCGACTGAAGCTTTCTTT
D: -; J: TRBJ2-1; size: few; V: TRBV9; CDR3: CASSVRWPTTSYNEQFF; DNA: TGTGCCAGCAGCGTACGTTGGCCGACTACTTCCTACAATGAGCAGTTCTTC
D: TRBD2; J: TRBJ2-1; size: -; V: TRBV5-6; CDR3: CASRRPISGRGTNEQFF; DNA: TGTGCCAGCAGACGACCTATTAGCGGGCGAGGAACAAATGAGCAGTTCTTC
D: TRBD2; J: TRBJ2-1; size: few; V: TRBV10-3; CDR3: CAISEGGSHNEQFF; DNA: TGTGCCATCAGTGAAGGCGGGAGCCACAATGAGCAGTTCTTC
D: -; J: TRBJ2-7; size: -; V: TRBV29-1; CDR3: CSVWRGGAYEQYF; DNA: TGCAGCGTTTGGAGGGGAGGAGCCTACGAGCAGTACTTC
D: -; J: TRBJ2-7; size: -; V: TRBV12-3/TRBV12-4; CDR3: CASTLRVGYEQYF; DNA: TGTGCCAGCACCCTCAGGGTCGGCTACGAGCAGTACTTC
D: -; J: TRBJ2-1; size: -; V: TRBV11-2; CDR3: CASSPKRGVLYNEQFF; DNA: TGTGCCAGCAGCCCGAAAAGGGGGGTTCTATACAATGAGCAGTTCTTC
D: -; J: TRBJ2-5; size: -; V: TRBV19; CDR3: CASSIVGRQETQYF; DNA: TGTGCCAGTAGTATAGTGGGGAGACAAGAGACCCAGTACTTC
D: -; J: TRBJ2-1; size: many; V: TRBV12-3/TRBV12-4; CDR3: CASSLDLGHEQFF; DNA: TGTGCCAGCAGTTTAGACCTCGGGCATGAGCAGTTCTTC
D: -; J: TRBJ2-3; size: -; V: TRBV7-9; CDR3: CASITEGGTDTQYF; DNA: TGTGCCAGCATTACCGAGGGAGGCACAGATACGCAGTATTTT
D: -; J: TRBJ1-1; size: -; V: TRBV12-3/TRBV12-4; CDR3: CASSLGGVAMNTEAFF; DNA: TGTGCCAGCAGTTTAGGAGGAGTGGCTATGAACACTGAAGCTTTCTTT
D: -; J: TRBJ1-2; size: -; V: TRBV5-5; CDR3: CASSLEGRAYGYTF; DNA: TGTGCCAGCAGCTTGGAGGGCAGGGCCTATGGCTACACCTTC
D: -; J: TRBJ2-2; size: -; V: TRBV25-1; CDR3: CASSRQGWELFF; DNA: TGTGCCAGCAGTCGGCAGGGCTGGGAGCTGTTTTTT
D: -; J: TRBJ2-7; size: -; V: TRBV6-1; CDR3: CASSVLRREQYF; DNA: TGTGCCAGCAGTGTTCTACGGCGCGAGCAGTACTTC
D: -; J: TRBJ2-3; size: many; V: TRBV7-9; CDR3: CASSLFRGREDTQYF; DNA: TGTGCCAGCAGCTTATTCCGGGGGCGGGAAGATACGCAGTATTTT
D: TRBD2; J: TRBJ2-7; size: -; V: TRBV7-9; CDR3: CASSLPTSGRSEQYF; DNA: TGTGCCAGCAGCCTCCCCACTAGCGGGAGGTCCGAGCAGTACTTC
D: -; J: TRBJ1-2; size: many; V: TRBV6-2/TRBV6-3; CDR3: CASSYVSGNAYGYTF; DNA: TGTGCCAGCAGTTACGTGTCAGGGAACGCCTATGGCTACACCTTC
D: -; J: TRBJ1-1; size: few; V: TRBV2; CDR3: CASSGRTAGPRNTEAFF; DNA: TGTGCCAGCAGTGGTCGGACGGCAGGACCCCGGAACACTGAAGCTTTCTTT
D: TRBD2; J: TRBJ2-1; size: few; V: TRBV9; CDR3: CASSAGLGLAGAERAYNEQFF; DNA: TGTGCCAGCAGCGCTGGGCTGGGACTAGCGGGAGCTGAGAGGGCCTACAATGAGCAGTTCTTC
D: -; J: TRBJ2-7; size: -; V: TRBV5-1; CDR3: CASSLIRGASYEQYF; DNA: TGCGCCAGCAGCTTGATTCGCGGGGCATCCTACGAGCAGTACTTC
D: -; J: TRBJ2-3; size: -; V: TRBV7-3; CDR3: CASSLGWQQTDTQYF; DNA: TGTGCCAGCAGCTTAGGCTGGCAGCAGACAGATACGCAGTATTTT